These 5 T cell receptor beta chains share one sample of origin, sequenced in a study of blood T cell repertoires in COVID-19. TCRdb keeps only in-frame clones here, not all; method: immunoSEQ multiplex PCR. The sample carries 450,000 or so clones, roughly 91% recorded once. Sequencing input: PBMCs or T cells enriched from blood (not recorded which). The receptors stem from a man between 18 and 29 years old who had recovered from COVID-19.

The chain combines TRBV4-1 with TRBJ1-5; D remains unclear. This CDR3 comprises 13 residues. Germline V gene data show CDR1 as MGHRA and CDR2 as YSYEKL. V dropped 0 bases and J dropped 7 bases, with 7 bases sitting between them. The CDR3 is CASSQDARQPQHF. CDR3 DNA sequence: TGCGCCAGCAGCCAAGATGCCAGGCAGCCCCAGCATTTT.

In its sample, this clone was seen a few times. The chain employs TRBV7-3 and TRBJ2-1; 11 bases are a match to TRBD2. The CDR3 is 15 residues long. Unmatched junction bases numbered 3, after V lost 5 bases and J lost 3 bases. The germline V gene has CDR1 SGHTA and CDR2 FQGTGA. The CDR3 nucleotides are TGTGCCAGCAGCCTCGGGACTAGCGGCTACAATGAGCAGTTCTTC. Residues: CASSLGTSGYNEQFF.

The chain carries TRBV6-6 and TRBJ1-6, with 9 positions matching TRBD1. CDR1 is MNHNY and CDR2 is SVGAGI in the germline V gene (reference sequence). This CDR3 region has 14 residues. After removal of 7 bases from V and 10 bases from J, the junction contained 8 bases not matched to a gene. CDR3 amino acids: CASISGTGWSPLHF. CDR3 DNA sequence: TGTGCCAGCATCTCCGGGACAGGGTGGTCACCCCTCCACTTT.

V and J are TRBV5-6 and TRBJ1-5, with D possibly matching TRBD1 (6 bases). Germline CDR1 reads SGHDT; CDR2 reads YYEEEE. This CDR3 region has 15 residues. V was trimmed by 3 bases and J by 0 bases, leaving 10 bases between them. The CDR3 loop reads CASSSLTGSNQPQHF. The CDR3, as DNA: TGTGCCAGCAGCTCTCTGACAGGTAGCAATCAGCCCCAGCATTTT.

J is TRBJ1-1 and V is TRBV2; D uncertain. Germline V gives CDR1 SNHLY, CDR2 FYNNEI. V was trimmed by 8 bases and J by 0 bases, leaving 13 bases between them. CDR3 size: 14 residues. CDR3 sequence: CASSPQRMNTEAFF. DNA of the CDR3: TGTGCCAGCTCACCCCAGCGAATGAACACTGAAGCTTTCTTT.